The rows below give T cell receptor beta chains drawn from one sample of a study of T cell repertoires in cytomegalovirus infection. TCRdb passed the reads through MiXCR, listing each CDR3 protein once. Found here are about 900,000 distinct CDR3 sequences, around 30% of them singletons; the top ten hold 11% to 15%. For these receptors, no antigen is known. Source: cultured CD8+ T cells from PBMCs, taken from culture after CMV antigen stimulation. These receptors were collected from a human donor in good health (CMV status not recorded). Some clones in this sample may be carry-over from other donors' samples. The CDR3 runs from the conserved cysteine through the conserved F or W. Each record gives: clone size, CDR3 length, V gene, J gene, D gene, CDR3 DNA, CDR3 protein. A D gene is named only where the DNA matches it firmly. The listing skips clone size in some rows; elsewhere it reads once, few, many or a size class.

many	14	TRBV12-3/TRBV12-4	TRBJ2-3	.	TGTGCCAGCAGTTACGCCAGGGAAACAGATACGCAGTATTTT	CASSYARETDTQYF
few	15	TRBV24-1	TRBJ2-5	.	TGTGCCACCAGTGATTCAGACTACCTCGAGGAGCCCCAGTACTTC	CATSDSDYLEEPQYF
.	14	TRBV27	TRBJ2-2	TRBD2	TGTGCCAGCAGTTTCGGGGGGGCCATCGGGGAGCTGTTTTTT	CASSFGGAIGELFF
.	13	TRBV4-1	TRBJ1-1	.	TGCGCCAGCAGCCAAGATTACGGTTTCCAAGCTTTCTTT	CASSQDYGFQAFF
many	15	TRBV5-1	TRBJ2-1	TRBD2	TGCGCCAGCAGCTTGGGCGGGGGGGCCTCGGATGAGCAGTTCTTC	CASSLGGGASDEQFF
.	15	TRBV7-4	TRBJ1-2	.	TGTGCCAGCAGCGTGACAGGAGGCGATGGCTATGGCTACACCTTC	CASSVTGGDGYGYTF
few	14	TRBV4-3	TRBJ1-1	.	TGCGCCAGCAGCCAAGTGACGGGTTGGACTGAAGCTTTCTTT	CASSQVTGWTEAFF
.	17	TRBV11-1	TRBJ1-6	.	TGTGCCAGCAGCTCGGGACTCCTCAGCTCCTATAATTCACCCCTCCACTTT	CASSSGLLSSYNSPLHF
few	16	TRBV7-6	TRBJ1-1	.	TGTGCCAGCAGCTTAGAGTTCGGGACACCGAACACTGAAGCTTTCTTT	CASSLEFGTPNTEAFF
few	15	TRBV11-1	TRBJ2-5	TRBD1	TGTGCCAGCAGTGTAATGGGACAGGGGGCCTACCCCATGGACTTC	CASSVMGQGAYPMDF
.	16	TRBV6-2/TRBV6-3	TRBJ1-6	.	TGTGCCAGCAGTTACCCAGGGACGGCCTATAATTCACCCCTCCACTTT	CASSYPGTAYNSPLHF
.	16	TRBV29-1	TRBJ1-2	TRBD1	TGCAGCGTCCTCTCCGGGACAGGGTCCCCCTCTCATGGCTACACCTTC	CSVLSGTGSPSHGYTF
few	14	TRBV19	TRBJ2-1	.	TGTGCCAGTAGTATCGATATATCCTACAATGAGCAGTTCTTC	CASSIDISYNEQFF
few	14	TRBV28	TRBJ1-4	.	TGTGCCAGCACCGGGTGGGGATTTAATGAAAAACTGTTTTTT	CASTGWGFNEKLFF
many	14	TRBV7-6	TRBJ2-3	.	TGTGCCAGCAGCACTCCAAGTCGCACAGATACGCAGTATTTT	CASSTPSRTDTQYF
.	15	TRBV19	TRBJ1-3	.	TGTGCCAGTTCAATCTCAGGGTCCTCTGGAAACACCATATATTTT	CASSISGSSGNTIYF
.	14	TRBV20-1	TRBJ2-7	.	TGCAGTGCTAGGGCTTGGGACCACGCCTACGAGCAGTACTTC	CSARAWDHAYEQYF
.	16	TRBV7-4	TRBJ1-3	TRBD1	TGTGCCAGCATCACCCAGGGGGCAGTTTCTGAAAACACCATATATTTT	CASITQGAVSENTIYF
.	14	TRBV13	TRBJ1-2	.	TGTGCCAGCAGCTTAACCGGGGCCATAGATGGCTACACCTTC	CASSLTGAIDGYTF
.	16	TRBV3-1	TRBJ2-3	.	TGTGCCAGCAGCCAAGAGGTAGGGGTTAGCCCAGATACGCAGTATTTT	CASSQEVGVSPDTQYF
.	15	TRBV2	TRBJ1-1	.	TGTGCCAGCAGTGAAGTAGGATTCGAGAGCACTGAAGCTTTCTTT	CASSEVGFESTEAFF
.	13	TRBV24-1	TRBJ1-2	TRBD1	TGTGCCACCAGTGAATGGACAGGATATGGCTACACCTTC	CATSEWTGYGYTF
many	14	TRBV7-2	TRBJ1-6	.	TGTGCCAGCAGCCCCCGGGACCGGCATTCACCCCTCCACTTT	CASSPRDRHSPLHF
.	13	TRBV15	TRBJ1-2	.	TGTGCCACCAGCAGGGACCTCGGAGACCTCTACACCTTC	CATSRDLGDLYTF
many	15	TRBV7-8	TRBJ2-7	TRBD2	TGTGCCAGCAGCTTGCGGACTAGCGGGAAGTACGAGCAGTACTTC	CASSLRTSGKYEQYF
.	13	TRBV12-3/TRBV12-4	TRBJ2-1	.	TGTGCCAGCAAACCAAACGTGTACAATGAGCAGTTCTTC	CASKPNVYNEQFF
.	16	TRBV10-2	TRBJ1-5	.	TGCGCCAGCAGTGAGGGGGCGGGATATAGCAATCAGCCCCAGCATTTT	CASSEGAGYSNQPQHF
few	16	TRBV12-3/TRBV12-4	TRBJ1-2	TRBD1	TGTGCCAGCAGGCTCCTCGAACCGACAGGGGCCGGTGGCTACACCTTC	CASRLLEPTGAGGYTF
few	15	TRBV27	TRBJ2-1	.	TGTGCCAGCAGTTTTGTGGGGGGGCAGTACAATGAGCAGTTCTTC	CASSFVGGQYNEQFF
many	14	TRBV7-2	TRBJ2-1	TRBD2	TGTGCCAGCACAGGGCGGGGGGGGGACAATGAGCAGTTCTTC	CASTGRGGDNEQFF
few	17	TRBV28	TRBJ2-1	.	TGTGCCAGCAGTTTTATACGGGGGCCCCGCTCCTACAATGAGCAGTTCTTC	CASSFIRGPRSYNEQFF
.	13	TRBV19	TRBJ2-7	.	TGTGCCAGTGCGGGCCGACTCTCCTACGAGCAGTACTTC	CASAGRLSYEQYF
many	14	TRBV7-2	TRBJ2-5	.	TGTGCCAGCAGCTTAAACAGCAAACAAGAGACCCAGTACTTC	CASSLNSKQETQYF
.	16	TRBV7-9	TRBJ1-4	.	TGTGCCAGCAGCTTAGCGCAGGGACATAAAACGGGAAAACTGTTTTTT	CASSLAQGHKTGKLFF
.	16	TRBV6-2/TRBV6-3	TRBJ1-1	TRBD1	TGTGCCAGCAGTTACGACAGGGAACGATTGGACACTGAAGCTTTCTTT	CASSYDRERLDTEAFF
.	14	TRBV20-1	TRBJ1-5	TRBD1	TGCAGTGCGCCCGGGACAGGGAGCAATCAGCCCCAGCATTTT	CSAPGTGSNQPQHF
few	15	TRBV7-9	TRBJ1-1	.	TGTGCCAGCAGCTTAGCCCCGGGATCTTACACTGAAGCTTTCTTT	CASSLAPGSYTEAFF
.	15	TRBV7-2	TRBJ2-3	TRBD1	TGTGCCAGCAACTTAGACAGGGGGCTCGCAGATACGCAGTATTTT	CASNLDRGLADTQYF